Listed below are T cell receptor beta chains from one sample, sequenced in a study of shared clonotypes between healthy human individuals. The table came from immunoSEQ multiplex PCR; TCRdb's copy has only in-frame clones and leaves some out. The table includes more than 2,000,000 clones, just over 90% detected once. The sample comprised naive CD4+ T cells from PBMCs. All receptors come from a man aged 18 to 30 in good health. Some clones in this sample may be carry-over from other donors' samples. CDR3s leave out the opening cysteine and the closing phenylalanine or tryptophan. Clone sizes are given selectively: once, few, many, or a class where the clone is expanded.

cdr3_aa v_call cdr3_length clone_size
AISESVLAFSSTDTQY TRBV10-3 16 -
ASSITGGRDSPLH TRBV7-9 13 -
ASSLRGGNTEAF TRBV28 12 -
ASSSDRATGEKLF TRBV5-1 13 -
ASSARVPSPDTQY TRBV7-2 13 -
ASSPTRVRNEQF TRBV11-2 12 -
ASRRPGQGDTQY TRBV6-5 12 -
ASSLVAAGAH TRBV28 10 few
SATLLAPGEQF TRBV29-1 11 -
ASRTDRDTEAF TRBV7-2 11 -
ASSSLETSGEYNEQF TRBV5-6 15 -
ASSLLAGVTGELF TRBV6-1 13 once
ASEIGHRGYNEQF TRBV5-1 13 -
ASSLPAIEKRGITEAF TRBV7-3 16 -
ASSLPSGSTDTQY TRBV5-1 13 -
ATSQDRSRMYEQY TRBV15 13 -
AWSVRGARGYGYT TRBV30 13 -
ASSGNTGTGNSYEQY TRBV6-1 15 once
ASSSGLGYGYT TRBV11-2 11 -
ASSQTSGRLNEQF TRBV28 13 -
ASSLDRGLSYEQY TRBV5-1 13 -
ASSVTPSSGLNTGELF TRBV7-8 16 once
ASSAAVAGAQETQY TRBV9 14 -
ASSRYRGADTQY TRBV13 12 once
ASSRTDSYEQY TRBV14 11 -
ASSERPGTINNEQF TRBV5-4 14 -
ASRRDRTDTQY TRBV6-5 11 few
ASSAAASSWDTNYEQY TRBV7-9 16 -
AITGGLAGVWAYNEQF TRBV7-2 16 -
ASSGTGGSTEAF TRBV6-1 12 -
ASRRTSTDTQY TRBV4-1 11 -
ASSPGQGLF TRBV2 9 once
ASSLDRDQPQH TRBV11-2 11 -
ASSVGAGGLSSGNTIY TRBV9 16 -
ASRLWTGSEAF TRBV28 11 -
ASSARVAGQGSAEAF TRBV2 15 -
ASSPTGASHNEQF TRBV11-2 13 once
ASNRLLNTGELF TRBV2 12 -